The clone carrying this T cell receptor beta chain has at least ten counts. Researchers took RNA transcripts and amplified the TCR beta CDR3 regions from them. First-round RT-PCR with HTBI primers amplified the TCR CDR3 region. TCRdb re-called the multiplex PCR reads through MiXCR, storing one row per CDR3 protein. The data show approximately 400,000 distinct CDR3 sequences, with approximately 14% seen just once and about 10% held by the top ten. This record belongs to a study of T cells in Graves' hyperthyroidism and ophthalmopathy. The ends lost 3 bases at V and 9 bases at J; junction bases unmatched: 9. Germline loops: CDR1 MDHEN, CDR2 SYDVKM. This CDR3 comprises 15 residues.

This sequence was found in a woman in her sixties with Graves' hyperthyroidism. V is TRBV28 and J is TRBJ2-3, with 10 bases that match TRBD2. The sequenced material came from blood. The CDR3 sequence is CASSLMSGRALTQYF. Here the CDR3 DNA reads TGTGCCAGCAGTTTGATGAGCGGGAGGGCCTTAACGCAGTATTTT.